The subject of this entry is one T cell receptor beta chain. Its antigen is not identified. At one end, the junction sequence differs from germline, possibly due to a read error. The sample is drawn from a study of T cells in Graves' hyperthyroidism and ophthalmopathy. Findings and caveats of the study: Ophthalmopathy cases were set apart from stable hyperthyroidism by a 13 V-J model. Onset of ophthalmopathy came a median around 6.2 months after the model predicted it.

The CDR3 is made up of 14 amino acids. Germline CDR1 SGHRS, CDR2 YFSETQ. TCR beta CDR3 sequences were amplified from RNA transcripts. TCR CDR3 underwent first-round RT-PCR with the HTBI primer set. TCRdb processed the multiplex PCR reads anew with MiXCR; each CDR3 protein has one entry. The table has about 560,000 distinct CDR3 sequences, over 15% seen once. Patients were excluded because of uncontrolled infection, other autoimmune disease, pregnancy or lactation. The TCR comes from a woman aged 18 to 35 with Graves' hyperthyroidism. Sequenced: blood. The chain joins TRBV5-1 to TRBJ1-1; the match to TRBD1 covers 7 bases. As DNA, the CDR3 is TGCGCCAACAGCACGGGACAGACGAACACTGAAGCTCTCTTT. Translation: CANSTGQTNTEALF.